This T cell receptor beta chain was found in a study of OX40 agonist ivuxolimab in advanced cancers. Turning to the study itself: Averaging roughly 60 years in age, with a range of roughly 20 to 80, the cohort was 65% to 90% male. Study-level results: With doses of 0.1-3.0 mg/kg, partial responders showed among the lowest clonal expansion.

With 7 bases clipped from V and 1 base from J, the junction kept 9 bases outside the gene matches. Germline V gene lookup returns CDR1 MNHNS and CDR2 SASEGT. CDR3 length: 15 amino acids. Generated by immunoSEQ multiplex PCR, the TCRdb table keeps only in-frame clones and is missing some. The sample includes 65,000 or so clones, roughly 89% of them seen just once. A remark on this clone: The target antigen is unknown.

The chain recombines TRBV6-1 with TRBJ2-7, with 8 positions matching TRBD2. This specimen consisted of CD4+ or CD8+ T cells sorted from blood, obtained in a trial of the OX40 agonist ivuxolimab. This receptor was taken from an adult with an advanced solid tumor such as melanoma, head and neck, liver or kidney cancer. The CDR3 spells CASNIRRGESYEQYF. The CDR3 bases are TGTGCCAGCAACATAAGGCGGGGGGAGTCCTACGAGCAGTACTTC.